A single sample is the source of the 27 T cell receptor beta chains below, sequenced in a study of T cell clusters in autoimmune cytopenias (dated by TCRdb to the late 2010s). Each sample's TRB amplification started from around 260 ng of peripheral blood genomic DNA, which corresponds to some 36,000 genome equivalents. The reads were generated on an Illumina MiSeq. Multiplex PCR with a touch-down protocol amplified TRB rearrangements, with the TRB-A and TRB-B primer pools combined in a single tube. TCRdb reprocessed the reads, so every CDR3 protein sequence counts as one entry and DNA is not shown. For this sample, the table gives 5,000 to 6,500 distinct CDR3 sequences. In total, the top ten clones hold 53% of the sample. This sample also appeared in a second study, on T cell repertoires in aging, cancer and after chemotherapy.

Material for sequencing was peripheral blood. The source is a human donor in good health.

V is TRBV7-6 and J is TRBJ2-7; TCRdb reports TRBD1, a call that lacks DNA to check it against. The CDR3 runs 14 residues. CDR1 and CDR2 (germline): SGHVS, FNYEAQ. The CDR3: CASSRNLRDSEQYF.

By frequency, this clonotype is medium-sized (0.01 to 0.1%). The chain joins TRBV10-3 to TRBJ2-2; TCRdb picks TRBD2, but there is no DNA to check that call. This CDR3 is 17 amino acids long. Germline CDR1 reads ENHRY; CDR2 reads SYGVKD. The CDR3 is CAISRLAGVVNTGELFF.

This clonotype shows up as medium-sized by frequency. This rearrangement joins TRBV29-1 to TRBJ2-7; TCRdb proposes TRBD1, but this gene call is untestable without DNA. The CDR3 is 14 amino acids. Germline V gives CDR1 SQVTM, CDR2 ANQGSEA. CDR3 in amino acids: CSVRQGRVSYEQYF.

The chain recombines TRBV12-3 or TRBV12-4 with TRBJ2-7; TCRdb lists TRBD1, though no DNA is available to test this call. The CDR3 totals 15 residues. CDR3 amino acids: CASSALGTATYEQYF.

The genes are TRBV27 and TRBJ1-2; TCRdb calls TRBD1, which cannot be checked without DNA. Germline V CDR1 and CDR2: MNHEY, SMNVEV (reference sequence). CDR3 length: 18 amino acids. The CDR3 spells CASSFSAKRTGGNYGYTF.

The chain has TRBV5-1 and TRBJ2-2; the TRBD2 assignment by TCRdb is unverifiable without DNA. CDR1 is SGHRS and CDR2 is YFSETQ in the germline V gene. The CDR3 runs 16 residues. CDR3 sequence: CASSAGLAGEPGELFF. The complete variable domain, with remaining parts taken from reference TRBV5-1 and TRBJ2-2, reads KAGVTQTPRYLIKTRGQQVTLSCSPISGHRSVSWYQQTPGQGLQFLFEYFSETQRNKGNFPGRFSGRQFSNSRSEMNVSTLELGDSALYLCASSAGLAGEPGELFFGEGSRLTVL.

The V call is TRBV29-1, the J call TRBJ2-1; TCRdb selects TRBD2, and the lack of DNA leaves this call unchecked. The CDR3 has 18 residues. Germline V gene sequence: CDR1 SQVTM, CDR2 ANQGSEA. The CDR3 here is CSTRASGRQLYKNNEQFF.

This chain's CDR3 is CASSIPFSPGGYTF. The chain has TRBV19 and TRBJ1-2. Germline lookup yields CDR1 LNHDA and CDR2 SQIVND (reference sequence). The length of the CDR3 is 14 residues.

CDR3 protein: CASSSLPQGANEKLFF. The chain combines TRBV6-5 with TRBJ1-4; the D gene TCRdb calls, TRBD1, cannot be checked with no DNA. The CDR3 spans 16 residues. Germline values: CDR1 MNHEY, CDR2 SVGAGI.

The chain recombines TRBV12-3 or TRBV12-4 with TRBJ2-6. The CDR3 totals 13 residues. The CDR3 is CASSFSGANVLTF.

The CDR3: CASSLGASCIRQETQYF. The chain is built from TRBV5-1 and TRBJ2-5; TCRdb picks TRBD2, but there is no DNA to check that call. CDR1 is SGHRS, CDR2 YFSETQ, per germline. The CDR3 sequence is 17 residues long.

V and J are TRBV19 and TRBJ2-2; there is no DNA to check the TCRdb D call of TRBD2. The length of the CDR3 is 16 residues. Germline V gene lookup returns CDR1 LNHDA and CDR2 SQIVND (reference sequence). The CDR3 loop is CASSTLAGHTTGELFF.

V gene TRBV5-6 combines with J gene TRBJ2-7; lacking DNA, the TRBD2 call made by TCRdb goes unchecked. The CDR3 runs to 14 residues. From germline, CDR1 is SGHDT and CDR2 YYEEEE. This chain's CDR3 is CASSPSRGPDEQYF.

This clonotype is classed as medium-sized by frequency. The rearrangement uses TRBV29-1 and TRBJ2-5. Germline CDR1 and CDR2: SQVTM and ANQGSEA. CDR3 length: 12 amino acids. CDR3 sequence reads: CSVGEVPETQYF.

The chain recombines TRBV19 with TRBJ2-5. CDR1 and CDR2 from the germline V gene are LNHDA and SQIVND (reference sequence). The CDR3 sequence is 15 residues long. The CDR3 region is CASSIGRSYQETQYF.

V is TRBV19 and J is TRBJ2-7. From germline, CDR1 is LNHDA and CDR2 SQIVND (reference sequence). The CDR3 length is 13 residues. The CDR3 spells CASSHTVTYEQYF.

The rearrangement uses TRBV5-6 and TRBJ2-5; absent DNA, TCRdb's TRBD2 call cannot be checked. CDR3 length: 18 residues. CDR1 is SGHDT, CDR2 YYEEEE, per germline. CDR3 sequence: CASSKGLAGGPLQETQYF.

The gene calls are TRBV6-5 and TRBJ2-3; absent DNA, TCRdb's TRBD2 call cannot be checked. Germline V gene lookup returns CDR1 MNHEY and CDR2 SVGAGI. The length of the CDR3 is 14 residues. CDR3 in amino acids: CASRGSGSRDTQYF.

J is TRBJ2-3 and V is TRBV6-5; there is no DNA to check the TCRdb D call of TRBD1. Germline-derived CDR1 and CDR2 are MNHEY and SVGAGI. The CDR3 spans 16 residues. CDR3: CASKQTPGLAQDTQYF.

The CDR3 loop reads CASSLAAGGTQETQYF. The chain has TRBV5-6 and TRBJ2-5; lacking DNA, the TRBD2 call made by TCRdb goes unchecked. Germline loops: CDR1 SGHDT, CDR2 YYEEEE. The CDR3 contains 16 residues. Full variable domain (missing parts from reference TRBV5-6 and TRBJ2-5): DAGVTQSPTHLIKTRGQQVTLRCSPKSGHDTVSWYQQALGQGPQFIFQYYEEEERQRGNFPDRFSGHQFPNYSSELNVNALLLGDSALYLCASSLAAGGTQETQYFGPGTRLLVL.

The genes are TRBV19 and TRBJ2-2; no DNA is available, so the TRBD2 call from TCRdb remains unchecked. The V gene's germline CDR1 is LNHDA and CDR2 SQIVND (reference sequence). There are 17 residues in the CDR3. The CDR3 reads CASSTLSGTVNTGELFF. Looking up the rest from reference TRBV19 and TRBJ2-2 gives the full variable domain: DGGITQSPKYLFRKEGQNVTLSCEQNLNHDAMYWYRQDPGQGLRLIYYSQIVNDFQKGDIAEGYSVSREKKESFPLTVTSAQKNPTAFYLCASSTLSGTVNTGELFFGEGSRLTVL.

Frequency places this clonotype as medium-sized. This chain joins TRBV6-5 and TRBJ2-3; TCRdb proposes TRBD2, but this gene call is untestable without DNA. The CDR3 is 18 amino acids. Germline-derived CDR1 and CDR2 are MNHEY and SVGAGI. CDR3 amino acids: CASRRSGIHSLGTDTQYF.

This clonotype is labeled medium-sized based on frequency. This rearrangement joins TRBV15 to TRBJ2-6; TCRdb designates TRBD1, a call that cannot be tested without DNA. CDR1 is LNHNV, CDR2 YYDKDF, per germline (reference sequence). The length of the CDR3 is 17 residues. This CDR3 is CATSRGAGAMGANVLTF.

Judged by frequency, this clonotype is medium-sized. The chain is built from TRBV29-1 and TRBJ2-5; TCRdb lists TRBD1, though no DNA is available to test this call. This CDR3 contains 14 residues. CDR1 and CDR2 from the germline V gene are SQVTM and ANQGSEA. CDR3 sequence: CSVDPPGGWETQYF.

The chain combines TRBV5-1 with TRBJ2-1; no DNA is available, so the TRBD1 call from TCRdb remains unchecked. CDR1 and CDR2 from the germline V gene are SGHRS and YFSETQ. The CDR3 is 15 residues long. The CDR3 sequence is CASSLGQGEWNEQFF.

Here the CDR3 reads CASSLAETQYF. The rearrangement links TRBV5-4 to TRBJ2-5. CDR1 and CDR2 from the germline V gene are SGHNT and YYREEE (reference sequence). The CDR3 covers 11 residues.

The V gene is TRBV12-3 or TRBV12-4, the J gene TRBJ2-1; TCRdb's D call, TRBD1, is unchecked because there is no DNA. The CDR3 runs to 14 residues. This CDR3 is CASSFFSGQSEQFF.